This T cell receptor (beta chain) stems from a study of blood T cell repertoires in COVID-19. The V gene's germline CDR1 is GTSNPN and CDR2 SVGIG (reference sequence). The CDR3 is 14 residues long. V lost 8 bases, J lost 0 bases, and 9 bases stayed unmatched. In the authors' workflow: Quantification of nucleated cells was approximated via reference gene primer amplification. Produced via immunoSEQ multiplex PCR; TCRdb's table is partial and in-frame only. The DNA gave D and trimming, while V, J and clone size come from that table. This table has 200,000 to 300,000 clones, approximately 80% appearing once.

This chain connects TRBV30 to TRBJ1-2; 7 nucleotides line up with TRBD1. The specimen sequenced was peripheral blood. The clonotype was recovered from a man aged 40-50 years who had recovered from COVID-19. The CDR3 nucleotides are TGTGCCGGGACCCATCAGGGGGCTAACTATGGCTACACCTTC. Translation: CAGTHQGANYGYTF.